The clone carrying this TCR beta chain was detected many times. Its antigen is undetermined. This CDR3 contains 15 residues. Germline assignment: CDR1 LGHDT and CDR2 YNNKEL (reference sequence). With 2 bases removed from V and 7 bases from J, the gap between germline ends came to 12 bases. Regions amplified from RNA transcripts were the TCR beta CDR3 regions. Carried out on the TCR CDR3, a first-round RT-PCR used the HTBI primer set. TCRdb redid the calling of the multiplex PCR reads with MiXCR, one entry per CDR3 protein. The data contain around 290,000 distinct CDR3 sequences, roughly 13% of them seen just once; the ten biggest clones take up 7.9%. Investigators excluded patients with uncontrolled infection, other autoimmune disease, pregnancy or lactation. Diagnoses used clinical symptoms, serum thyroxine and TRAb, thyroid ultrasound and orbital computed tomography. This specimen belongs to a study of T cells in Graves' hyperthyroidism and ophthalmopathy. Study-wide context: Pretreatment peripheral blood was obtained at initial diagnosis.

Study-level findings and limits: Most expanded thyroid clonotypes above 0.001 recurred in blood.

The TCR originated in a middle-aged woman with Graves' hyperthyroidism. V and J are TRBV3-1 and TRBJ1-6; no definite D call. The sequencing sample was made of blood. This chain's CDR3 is CASSQFVTENSPLHF. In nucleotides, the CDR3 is TGTGCCAGCAGCCAATTTGTTACCGAGAATTCACCCCTCCACTTT.